These 18 T cell receptor beta chains originate from one sample sequenced in a study of T cells in Graves' hyperthyroidism and ophthalmopathy. Authors of the study amplified TCR beta CDR3 regions from RNA transcripts. HTBI primers drove first-round RT-PCR of the TCR CDR3. Each CDR3 protein gets one entry after TCRdb re-called the multiplex PCR reads with MiXCR. The sample consists of about 300,000 distinct CDR3 sequences, about 15% of them appearing once. Material for sequencing was blood. The receptors derive from a young man with Graves' hyperthyroidism.

This clonotype occurred many times. This sequence joins TRBV29-1 and TRBJ2-7, with a weak D call TRBD2 (6 bases). CDR1 and CDR2 from the germline V gene are SQVTM and ANQGSEA. The CDR3 consists of 13 residues. Trimming removed 6 bases at V and 4 bases at J, with 16 bases between. CDR3 protein: CSVTGTQQYEQYF. CDR3 sequence (DNA): TGCAGCGTGACCGGGACTCAGCAGTACGAGCAGTACTTC.

This clonotype was observed many times. V gene TRBV18 combines with J gene TRBJ2-1; 15 bases fit TRBD2. Trimming took 0 bases from V and 7 from J; bases not matched to a gene: 4. The CDR3 has 17 residues. From germline, CDR1 is KGHSH and CDR2 LQKENI. CDR3 sequence (DNA): TGTGCCAGCTCACCACCAACCGGGACTAGCGGGAGGAATGAGCAGTTCTTC. Protein: CASSPPTGTSGRNEQFF.

At least ten counts were recorded for this clonotype. The chain joins TRBV20-1 to TRBJ1-5; 8 bases map to TRBD1. After removal of 5 bases from V and 4 bases from J, the junction contained 16 bases not matched to a gene. CDR1 and CDR2 (germline): DFQATT, SNEGSKA (reference sequence). The CDR3 is made up of 17 amino acids. The CDR3, as DNA: TGCAGTGCTCGGACAGGGTCCGTAGTTTATGGGAATCAGCCCCAGCATTTT. Amino acids: CSARTGSVVYGNQPQHF.

This clonotype appeared a few times. CDR3 DNA sequence: TGCGCCAGCAGCGCCCTCATAACAGAGGTGGCCAAAAACATTCAGTACTTC. This encodes CASSALITEVAKNIQYF. This sequence joins TRBV5-1 and TRBJ2-4; D is ambiguous. The V gene lost 4 bases and the J gene lost 1 base, with 18 bases spanning the gap. Germline lookup yields CDR1 SGHRS and CDR2 YFSETQ. The CDR3 is 17 residues long.

This clonotype occurred many times. The chain links TRBV12-3 or TRBV12-4 to TRBJ2-7; maybe TRBD2 (6 bases). The CDR3 extends over 13 amino acids. Trimming shortened V by 6 bases and J by 3 bases, and 12 bases separated the two germline ends. This chain's CDR3 is CASRTPGGYEQYF. The CDR3 DNA sequence: TGTGCCAGCAGAACTCCCGGGGGCTACGAGCAGTACTTC.

This clonotype was observed many times. The chain couples TRBV12-3 or TRBV12-4 to TRBJ2-5; perhaps TRBD1 as D (5 bases). This CDR3 is 14 amino acids long. V was clipped by 4 bases and J by 1 base, with 10 bases between them. The CDR3 sequence: CASSSWGSQETQYF. In DNA, the CDR3 is TGTGCCAGCAGTTCCTGGGGCTCCCAAGAGACCCAGTACTTC.

This clonotype appeared many times. This rearrangement joins TRBV11-3 to TRBJ2-2; D is tentatively TRBD1 or TRBD2 (5 bases each). Germline V gives CDR1 SGHNT, CDR2 YENEEA. The CDR3 totals 12 residues. The germline V and J ends were trimmed by 5 bases and 6 bases, with 7 bases remaining between them. CDR3 sequence reads: CASSRGAGELFF. The CDR3 DNA reads TGTGCCAGCAGCAGGGGAGCCGGGGAGCTGTTTTTT.

This chain connects TRBV29-1 to TRBJ2-3; maybe TRBD1 (5 bases). CDR3 size: 14 residues. Trimming removed 6 bases from V and 0 bases from J, with 13 bases in between. Looked up from germline, CDR1 is SQVTM and CDR2 is ANQGSEA. DNA for the CDR3: TGCAGCGTCAATGGGGCTATAAGCACAGATACGCAGTATTTT. This sequence encodes CSVNGAISTDTQYF.

Many counts were recorded for this clonotype. The chain employs TRBV18 and TRBJ2-7; 7 positions agree with TRBD2. J was trimmed by 5 bases and V by 3 bases; bases with no gene match: 10. CDR1 KGHSH and CDR2 LQKENI come from the germline V gene. The CDR3 is made up of 15 amino acids. CDR3 residues: CASSPQAGFLDEQYF. CDR3 in DNA: TGTGCCAGCTCACCTCAAGCGGGGTTTCTAGACGAGCAGTACTTC.

This clonotype showed up many times. The rearrangement links TRBV11-2 to TRBJ2-7; 7 nucleotides agree with TRBD1. The CDR3 is 13 residues long. CDR1 and CDR2 (germline): SGHAT, FQNNGV. J was trimmed by 6 bases and V by 4 bases; bases with no gene match: 6. Here the CDR3 DNA reads TGTGCCAGCAGCTCGGGACAGCTAACCGAGCAGTACTTC. It yields the protein CASSSGQLTEQYF.

The chain combines TRBV7-2 with TRBJ2-1; TRBD2 matches 8 bases. Germline lookup yields CDR1 SGHTA and CDR2 FQGNSA. The CDR3 is 15 amino acids. After removal of 5 bases from V and 2 bases from J, the junction contained 5 bases not matched to a gene. CDR3 sequence: CASSPRLAPYNEQFF. DNA for the CDR3: TGTGCCAGCAGCCCGAGACTAGCGCCCTACAATGAGCAGTTCTTC. Complete variable domain (other parts from reference TRBV7-2 and TRBJ2-1): GAGVSQSPSNKVTEKGKDVELRCDPISGHTALYWYRQSLGQGLEFLIYFQGNSAPDKSGLPSDRFSAERTGGSVSTLTIQRTQQEDSAVYLCASSPRLAPYNEQFFGPGTRLTVL.

Many counts were recorded for this clonotype. The genes are TRBV11-2 and TRBJ1-1; the match to TRBD1 covers 10 bases. This CDR3 is 17 amino acids long. Per germline, CDR1 SGHAT and CDR2 FQNNGV. The V segment lost 0 bases and the J segment 2 bases; nucleotides outside the gene matches: 6. The CDR3 reads CASSLERDRGLNTEAFF. DNA of the CDR3: TGTGCCAGCAGCTTAGAAAGGGACAGGGGACTCAACACTGAAGCTTTCTTT.

This clonotype was detected many times. V gene TRBV6-1 combines with J gene TRBJ2-1, with a weak D call TRBD1 (5 bases). The CDR3 consists of 12 residues. The V gene lost 6 bases and the J gene lost 8 bases, with 11 bases spanning the gap. CDR1 is MNHNS and CDR2 is SASEGT in the germline V gene. This chain's CDR3 is CASRGPRDEQFF. The CDR3 DNA is TGTGCCAGCAGGGGGCCGAGAGATGAGCAGTTCTTC.

This clonotype was counted between two and nine times. This rearrangement joins TRBV4-1 to TRBJ2-7; no clear D. The germline CDR1 and CDR2 sequences are MGHRA and YSYEKL. The CDR3 covers 17 residues. The V and J ends lost 0 bases and 2 bases respectively, with 17 bases between them. CDR3 coding DNA: TGCGCCAGCAGCCAAGATACCCCAGCACCACTTCCCTACGAGCAGTACTTC. It codes for CASSQDTPAPLPYEQYF.

Turning to this clonotype: A much larger clone lies one base from this, so it may be a read error. This rearrangement joins TRBV18 to TRBJ2-7; 12 bases agree with TRBD2. This CDR3 is built from 15 residues. In germline, CDR1 is KGHSH, CDR2 LQKENI. Losses at the gene ends were 5 bases for V and 5 bases for J; bases not matched to a gene: 7. The CDR3 DNA is TGTGCCAGCTCATATCTAGCGGGAGGGCGTCACGAGCAGTACTTC. Its protein product is CASSYLAGGRHEQYF.

This clonotype was recorded many times. The chain carries TRBV5-1 and TRBJ2-3; D unclear. The CDR3 length is 14 residues. Germline V gene sequence: CDR1 SGHRS, CDR2 YFSETQ. V was cut by 6 bases and J by 2 bases, with 13 bases left in between. The CDR3 region has the DNA TGCGCCAGCAAGCCTTTTGGGAACACAGATACGCAGTATTTT. Translating gives CASKPFGNTDTQYF.

To note about this clonotype: One end of the junction fails to match germline, which may point to a read error. This chain links TRBV2 with TRBJ2-1; D could derive from TRBD1 or TRBD2 (5 bases each). Germline CDR1 is SNHLY and CDR2 is FYNNEI. CDR3 size: 16 residues. CDR3 loop: CASSVPARGSYNEQLF. CDR3 sequence (DNA): TGTGCCAGCAGTGTCCCAGCCCGGGGCTCCTACAATGAGCAGCTCTTC.

This clonotype has just one count. The chain joins TRBV24-1 to TRBJ1-1, with a tentative D call TRBD1 (6 bases). Looked up from germline, CDR1 is KGHDR and CDR2 is SFDVKD. Trimming cost V 3 bases and J 7 bases, with 17 bases left between them. There are 15 residues in the CDR3. CDR3 DNA sequence: TGTGCCACCAGTGATCCGACAGGTGGGAGTGGTGAAGCTTTCTTT. Residues: CATSDPTGGSGEAFF.